These 23 T cell receptor beta chains came from one sample sequenced in a study of cytomegalovirus exposure and HLA in healthy donors. The PCR made use of 60 Vbeta and 13 Jbeta primers. This table comes from immunoSEQ multiplex PCR, and its TCRdb copy is limited to in-frame clones, with some not included. The repertoire table contains about 130,000 clones. The sequenced sample consisted of PBMCs. Receptor source: a man aged 40-49 years in good health and CMV-seronegative.

This chain connects TRBV5-6 to TRBJ1-1; TRBD1 is a possible D gene (5 bases). The CDR3 extends over 15 amino acids. Germline V gives CDR1 SGHDT, CDR2 YYEEEE. V lost 2 bases, J lost 1 base, and 12 bases lay in between. The CDR3 DNA sequence: TGTGCCAGCAGCTTATCTCCGACAGCGAACACTGAAGCTTTCTTT. This encodes CASSLSPTANTEAFF. The whole variable domain, filled in from reference TRBV5-6 and TRBJ1-1, reads DAGVTQSPTHLIKTRGQQVTLRCSPKSGHDTVSWYQQALGQGPQFIFQYYEEEERQRGNFPDRFSGHQFPNYSSELNVNALLLGDSALYLCASSLSPTANTEAFFGQGTRLTVV.

CDR3 loop: CASSLDVRGKKTQYF. CDR3 nucleotides: TGTGCCAGCAGCTTAGATGTTCGGGGAAAAAAGACCCAGTACTTC. The genes are TRBV7-6 and TRBJ2-5; D possibly corresponds to TRBD2 (5 bases). Germline V CDR1 and CDR2: SGHVS, FNYEAQ. This CDR3 is 15 amino acids long. Trimming pared 1 base from V and 6 bases from J, leaving 15 bases between.

The V and J genes are TRBV18 and TRBJ1-1; the match to TRBD1 covers 7 bases. The CDR3 loop spans 15 amino acids. With 2 bases clipped from V and 4 bases from J, the junction kept 7 bases outside the gene matches. Germline V lookup: CDR1 KGHSH, CDR2 LQKENI. The CDR3 loop is CASSPDRVEGTEAFF. CDR3 DNA sequence: TGTGCCAGCTCACCAGACAGGGTGGAAGGCACTGAAGCTTTCTTT.

V is TRBV27 and J is TRBJ1-4, with no clear D. Germline CDR1 and CDR2: MNHEY and SMNVEV (reference sequence). The CDR3 contains 14 residues. The V end lost 4 bases, the J end lost 7 bases, and 13 bases lay between the germline ends. The CDR3 sequence: CASSYAGEVEKLFF. The CDR3 DNA reads TGTGCCAGCAGTTACGCCGGGGAAGTTGAAAAACTGTTTTTT. Based on the CDR3 plus reference TRBV27 and TRBJ1-4, the full variable domain is EAQVTQNPRYLITVTGKKLTVTCSQNMNHEYMSWYRQDPGLGLRQIYYSMNVEVTDKGDVPEGYKVSRKEKRNFPLILESPSPNQTSLYFCASSYAGEVEKLFFGSGTQLSVL.

This chain links TRBV27 with TRBJ2-2; D may be TRBD2 (6 bases). Germline assignment: CDR1 MNHEY and CDR2 SMNVEV (reference sequence). There are 17 residues in the CDR3. Trimming shortened V by 6 bases and J by 0 bases, and 17 bases separated the two germline ends. CDR3 protein: CASRLKGLFANTGELFF. For the CDR3, the DNA is TGTGCCAGCAGGCTAAAGGGACTGTTCGCGAACACCGGGGAGCTGTTTTTT.

The J gene is TRBJ2-7, the V gene TRBV27; 14 bases line up with TRBD2. The V segment lost 10 bases and the J segment 4 bases; nucleotides outside the gene matches: 3. Germline V gene data show CDR1 as MNHEY and CDR2 as SMNVEV (reference sequence). The CDR3 is 13 residues long. CDR3 in amino acids: CATGLAGGYEQYF. The CDR3 coding sequence is TGTGCCACCGGACTAGCGGGAGGTTACGAGCAGTACTTC.

V and J are TRBV5-5 and TRBJ1-5, with a weak D call TRBD1 (5 bases). Trimming took 2 bases from V and 5 from J, leaving 11 bases between them. CDR1 SGHKS and CDR2 YYEKEE come from the germline V gene (reference sequence). This CDR3 is built from 14 residues. The DNA for the CDR3 is TGTGCCAGCAGCTTTGAAGGGGACTATCAGCCCCAGCATTTT. The encoded protein is CASSFEGDYQPQHF.

The chain links TRBV4-1 to TRBJ2-1; TRBD2 matches 13 bases. Germline V gene lookup returns CDR1 MGHRA and CDR2 YSYEKL. V was pared by 4 bases and J by 9 bases, with 9 bases of the junction left unmatched. CDR3 length: 16 amino acids. The CDR3 spells CASSPPGLAGRGEQFF. CDR3 nucleotide sequence: TGCGCCAGCAGCCCCCCGGGACTAGCGGGAAGGGGTGAGCAGTTCTTC.

The rearrangement uses TRBV28 and TRBJ1-1, with 7 bases matching TRBD1. Germline CDR1 MDHEN, CDR2 SYDVKM. The CDR3 has 14 amino acids. The ends lost 2 bases at V and 5 bases at J; junction bases unmatched: 5. In DNA form, the CDR3 reads TGTGCCAGCAGTTTACCAGCGGACAGGACTGAAGCTTTCTTT. This translates into CASSLPADRTEAFF.

V and J are TRBV29-1 and TRBJ2-3; 9 bases line up with TRBD2. The germline gives CDR1 SQVTM, CDR2 ANQGSEA. This CDR3 comprises 13 residues. Trimming cost V 8 bases and J 2 bases; bases outside gene matches: 5. CDR3 DNA: TGCAGCACGAGACTAGCGGACACAGATACGCAGTATTTT. Residues: CSTRLADTDTQYF.

In nucleotides, the CDR3 is TGTGCCAGCTCAAACGAACAGGGAAACTATGGCTACACCTTC. It yields the protein CASSNEQGNYGYTF. The J gene is TRBJ1-2, the V gene TRBV18, with D possibly matching TRBD1 (6 bases). Germline CDR1 reads KGHSH; CDR2 reads LQKENI. The CDR3 is made up of 14 amino acids. V was pared by 5 bases and J by 2 bases, with 12 bases between. The whole variable domain, remainder taken from reference TRBV18 and TRBJ1-2, is NAGVMQNPRHLVRRRGQEARLRCSPMKGHSHVYWYRQLPEEGLKFMVYLQKENIIDESGMPKERFSAEFPKEGPSILRIQQVVRGDSAAYFCASSNEQGNYGYTFGSGTRLTVV.

This chain uses TRBV7-2 with TRBJ2-7, with 7 bases matching TRBD2. J was trimmed by 4 bases and V by 5 bases; bases with no gene match: 8. This CDR3 is built from 14 residues. Per the germline V gene, CDR1 is SGHTA and CDR2 is FQGNSA. The CDR3 spells CASSVGLGAYEQYF. As DNA, the CDR3 is TGTGCCAGCAGCGTCGGACTAGGGGCTTACGAGCAGTACTTC.

The rearrangement links TRBV5-1 to TRBJ2-1; 8 bases align to TRBD2. The CDR3 sequence is 12 residues long. Germline V lookup: CDR1 SGHRS, CDR2 YFSETQ. Trimming took 0 bases from V and 16 from J; bases not matched to a gene: 6. The CDR3 region is CASSLEAGASFF. CDR3 in DNA: TGCGCCAGCAGCTTGGAAGCGGGAGCCTCTTTCTTC.

J is TRBJ2-3 and V is TRBV5-1; the D gene is possibly TRBD2 (5 bases). Between the trimmed V and J ends, which lost 7 bases and 1 base, there was a span of 16 bases. This CDR3 region has 15 residues. Germline V gene data show CDR1 as SGHRS and CDR2 as YFSETQ. The CDR3 DNA reads as TGCGCCAGCGGGTCCCTAGCAGACCGCACAGATACGCAGTATTTT. Translating it yields CASGSLADRTDTQYF.

The chain joins TRBV7-3 to TRBJ2-3; D unresolved. This CDR3 has 15 residues. Germline CDR1 and CDR2: SGHTA and FQGTGA. V was cut by 1 base and J by 1 base, with 9 bases left in between. The CDR3, as DNA: TGTGCCAGCAGCTTAATTCAGAGCGGCACAGATACGCAGTATTTT. Its protein is CASSLIQSGTDTQYF.

V usage is TRBV19 and J usage is TRBJ1-5; 7 bases are a match to TRBD1. Germline CDR1 LNHDA, CDR2 SQIVND (reference sequence). Germline trimming cut 10 bases from V and 2 bases from J; bases unmatched to any gene: 5. The CDR3 extends over 13 amino acids. The CDR3 DNA is TGTGCCACAAACAGGGGTGGCAATCAGCCCCAGCATTTT. Protein product: CATNRGGNQPQHF.

The V and J genes are TRBV30 and TRBJ2-7; 7 nucleotides align to TRBD1. V was clipped by 3 bases and J by 7 bases; unmatched bases: 12. The CDR3 length is 14 residues. CDR1 and CDR2 from the germline V gene are GTSNPN and SVGIG (reference sequence). The CDR3 region is CAWRTEGALGEQYF. In DNA, the CDR3 is TGTGCCTGGAGAACCGAGGGGGCGCTTGGGGAGCAGTACTTC.

The CDR3 sequence: CASKDGPGQGHYGYTF. In nucleotides, the CDR3 is TGCGCCAGCAAAGACGGACCGGGACAGGGCCACTATGGCTACACCTTC. The chain combines TRBV5-1 with TRBJ1-2; 9 bases align to TRBD1. Germline V gives CDR1 SGHRS, CDR2 YFSETQ. The CDR3 runs 16 residues. V lost 6 bases, J lost 3 bases, and 12 bases stayed unmatched.

The chain couples TRBV5-1 to TRBJ2-5, with D possibly matching TRBD1 (5 bases). Between the trimmed V and J ends, which lost 0 bases and 4 bases, there was a span of 7 bases. Per the germline V gene, CDR1 is SGHRS and CDR2 is YFSETQ. This CDR3 spans 13 amino acids. CDR3 in amino acids: CASSLGTSETQYF. In DNA form, the CDR3 reads TGCGCCAGCAGCTTGGGGACATCAGAGACCCAGTACTTC.

The chain uses TRBV30 and TRBJ2-3; 9 bases are shared with TRBD2. This CDR3 contains 18 residues. Losses at the gene ends were 0 bases for V and 4 bases for J; bases not matched to a gene: 14. Germline assignment: CDR1 GTSNPN and CDR2 SVGIG (reference sequence). CDR3 amino acids: CAWSVRLGLAGEADTQYF. CDR3 in DNA: TGTGCCTGGAGTGTACGTCTGGGGTTAGCGGGAGAAGCAGATACGCAGTATTTT.

J is TRBJ2-5 and V is TRBV19; 10 bases map to TRBD2. The CDR3 is 14 residues long. Germline V gene data show CDR1 as LNHDA and CDR2 as SQIVND (reference sequence). The V segment lost 6 bases and the J segment 3 bases; nucleotides outside the gene matches: 4. CDR3 in amino acids: CASSRTSGEETQYF. The CDR3 DNA reads TGTGCCAGTAGCAGGACTAGCGGTGAAGAGACCCAGTACTTC.

This chain uses TRBV5-4 with TRBJ2-1, with 10 bases aligning to TRBD1. Germline values: CDR1 SGHNT, CDR2 YYREEE (reference sequence). V lost 0 bases and J lost 1; bases outside the gene matches: 1. The CDR3 covers 16 residues. The CDR3 loop is CASSLGGQGSYNEQFF. DNA of the CDR3: TGTGCCAGCAGCTTGGGGGGACAGGGGTCCTACAATGAGCAGTTCTTC.

The rearrangement joins TRBV29-1 to TRBJ1-1, with 10 bases lining up with TRBD1. Germline V gives CDR1 SQVTM, CDR2 ANQGSEA. The CDR3 is 12 residues long. With 5 bases clipped from V and 6 bases from J, the junction kept 3 bases outside the gene matches. CDR3 loop: CSVRDRGAEAFF. The CDR3 coding sequence is TGCAGCGTTCGGGACAGGGGCGCTGAAGCTTTCTTT. Full variable domain (remainder filled in from reference TRBV29-1 and TRBJ1-1): SAVISQKPSRDICQRGTSLTIQCQVDSQVTMMFWYRQQPGQSLTLIATANQGSEATYESGFVIDKFPISRPNLTFSTLTVSNMSPEDSSIYLCSVRDRGAEAFFGQGTRLTVV.